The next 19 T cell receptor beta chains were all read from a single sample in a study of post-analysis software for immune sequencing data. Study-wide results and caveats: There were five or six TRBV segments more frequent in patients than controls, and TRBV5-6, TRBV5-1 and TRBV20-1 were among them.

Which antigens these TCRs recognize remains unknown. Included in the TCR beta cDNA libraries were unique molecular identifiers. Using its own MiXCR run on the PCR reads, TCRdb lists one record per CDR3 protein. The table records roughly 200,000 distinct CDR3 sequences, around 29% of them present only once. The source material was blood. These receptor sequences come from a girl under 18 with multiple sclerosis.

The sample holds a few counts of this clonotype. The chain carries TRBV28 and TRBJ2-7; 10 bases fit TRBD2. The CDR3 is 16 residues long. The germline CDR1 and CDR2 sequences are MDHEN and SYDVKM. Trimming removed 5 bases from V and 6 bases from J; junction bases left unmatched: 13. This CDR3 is CASSTSGAGGQGEQYF. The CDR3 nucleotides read TGTGCCAGCAGTACCTCCGGAGCGGGAGGGCAGGGCGAGCAGTACTTC.

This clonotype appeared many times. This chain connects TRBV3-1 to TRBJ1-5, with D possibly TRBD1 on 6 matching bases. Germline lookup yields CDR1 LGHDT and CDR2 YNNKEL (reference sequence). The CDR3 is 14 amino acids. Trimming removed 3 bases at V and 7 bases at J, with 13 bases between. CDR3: CASSHTGAQQPQHF. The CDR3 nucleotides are TGTGCCAGCAGCCATACGGGGGCTCAGCAGCCCCAGCATTTT.

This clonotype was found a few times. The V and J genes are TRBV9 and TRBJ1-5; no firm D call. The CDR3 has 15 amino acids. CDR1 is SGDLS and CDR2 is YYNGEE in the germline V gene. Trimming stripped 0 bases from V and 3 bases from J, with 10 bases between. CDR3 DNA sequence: TGTGCCAGCAGCGTAGCATCCGGGGACAATCAGCCCCAGCATTTT. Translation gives CASSVASGDNQPQHF.

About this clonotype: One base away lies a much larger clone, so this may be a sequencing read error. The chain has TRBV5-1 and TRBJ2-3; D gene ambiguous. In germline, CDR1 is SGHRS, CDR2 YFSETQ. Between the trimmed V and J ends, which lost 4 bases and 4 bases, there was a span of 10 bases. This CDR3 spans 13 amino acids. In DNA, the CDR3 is TGCGCCAGCAGCCGATTGGGATCAGATACGCAGTATTTT. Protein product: CASSRLGSDTQYF.

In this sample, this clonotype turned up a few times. The CDR3 sequence: CSARKLGVVDEKLFF. The DNA for the CDR3 is TGCAGTGCTAGAAAATTAGGGGTAGTAGATGAAAAACTGTTTTTT. The V and J genes are TRBV20-1 and TRBJ1-4; D is possibly TRBD1 (5 bases). Trimming pared 2 bases from V and 6 bases from J, leaving 16 bases between. The V gene's germline CDR1 is DFQATT and CDR2 SNEGSKA (reference sequence). The CDR3 loop spans 15 amino acids.

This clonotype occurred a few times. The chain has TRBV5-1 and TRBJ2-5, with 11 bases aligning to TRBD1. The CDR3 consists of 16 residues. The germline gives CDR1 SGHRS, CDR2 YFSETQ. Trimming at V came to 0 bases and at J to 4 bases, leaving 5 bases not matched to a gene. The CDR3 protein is CASSLAGTGGPETQYF. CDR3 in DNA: TGCGCCAGCAGCTTGGCCGGGACAGGGGGACCAGAGACCCAGTACTTC.

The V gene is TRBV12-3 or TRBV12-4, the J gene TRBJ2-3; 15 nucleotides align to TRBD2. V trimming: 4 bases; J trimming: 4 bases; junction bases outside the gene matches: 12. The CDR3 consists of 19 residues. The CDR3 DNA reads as TGTGCCAGCAGTTCCCGTGGACTAGCGGGAGGGTCGAGAGCAGATACGCAGTATTTT. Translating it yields CASSSRGLAGGSRADTQYF.

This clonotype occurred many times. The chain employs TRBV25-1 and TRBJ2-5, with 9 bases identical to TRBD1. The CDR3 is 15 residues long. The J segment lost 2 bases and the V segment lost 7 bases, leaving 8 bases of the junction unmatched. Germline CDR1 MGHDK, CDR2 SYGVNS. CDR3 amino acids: CASTPGQGVQETQYF. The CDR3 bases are TGTGCCAGCACACCGGGACAGGGTGTACAAGAGACCCAGTACTTC.

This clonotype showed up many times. The CDR3 loop reads CASSRQGGSTDTQYF. CDR3 nucleotide sequence: TGTGCCAGCAGCAGACAGGGCGGAAGCACAGATACGCAGTATTTT. V gene TRBV7-2 combines with J gene TRBJ2-3, with 7 bases matching TRBD1. Trimming at V came to 5 bases and at J to 0 bases, leaving 5 bases not matched to a gene. Germline V gene data show CDR1 as SGHTA and CDR2 as FQGNSA. The CDR3 totals 15 residues.

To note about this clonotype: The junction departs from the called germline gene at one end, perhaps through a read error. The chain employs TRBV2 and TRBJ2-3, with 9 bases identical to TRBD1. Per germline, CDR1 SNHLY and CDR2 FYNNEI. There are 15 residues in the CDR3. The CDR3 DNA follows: TGTGCCAGCAGTGACGGGACAGGGAGATCAGATATGCAGTATTTT. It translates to CASSDGTGRSDMQYF. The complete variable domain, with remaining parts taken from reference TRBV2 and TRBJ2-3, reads EPEVTQTPSHQVTQMGQEVILRCVPISNHLYFYWYRQILGQKVEFLVSFYNNEISEKSEIFDDQFSVERPDGSNFTLKIRSTKLEDSAMYFCASSDGTGRSDMQYFGPGTRLTVL.

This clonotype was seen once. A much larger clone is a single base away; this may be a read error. The CDR3 nucleotides are TGTGCCAGCAGTTTACGGCGGTTATCCCCCGAGCAGCACTTC. This gives the protein CASSLRRLSPEQHF. The chain recombines TRBV12-3 or TRBV12-4 with TRBJ2-4; no reliable D call. This CDR3 is 14 amino acids long.

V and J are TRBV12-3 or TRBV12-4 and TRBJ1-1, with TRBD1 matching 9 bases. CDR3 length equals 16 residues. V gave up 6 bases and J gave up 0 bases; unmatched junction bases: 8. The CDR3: CASRLPGQGMNTEAFF. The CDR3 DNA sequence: TGTGCCAGCAGGCTCCCGGGACAGGGAATGAACACTGAAGCTTTCTTT.

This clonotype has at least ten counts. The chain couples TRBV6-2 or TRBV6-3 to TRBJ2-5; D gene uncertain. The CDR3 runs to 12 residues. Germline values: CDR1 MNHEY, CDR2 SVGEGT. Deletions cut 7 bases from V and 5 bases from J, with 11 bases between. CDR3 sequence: CASKNNGETQYF. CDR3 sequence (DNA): TGTGCCAGCAAAAACAACGGGGAGACCCAGTACTTC.

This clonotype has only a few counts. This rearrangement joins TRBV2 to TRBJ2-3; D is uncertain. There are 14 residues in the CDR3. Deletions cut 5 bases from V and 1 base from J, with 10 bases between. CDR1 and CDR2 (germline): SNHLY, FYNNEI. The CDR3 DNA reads TGTGCCAGCAGTCGAAGTACAGGCACAGATACGCAGTATTTT. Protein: CASSRSTGTDTQYF.

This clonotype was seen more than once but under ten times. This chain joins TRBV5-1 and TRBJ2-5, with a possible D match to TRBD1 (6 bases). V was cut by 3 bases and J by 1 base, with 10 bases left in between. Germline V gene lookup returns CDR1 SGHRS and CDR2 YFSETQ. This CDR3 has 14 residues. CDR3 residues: CASSSQGSQETQYF. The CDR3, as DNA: TGCGCCAGCAGCTCACAGGGATCCCAAGAGACCCAGTACTTC.

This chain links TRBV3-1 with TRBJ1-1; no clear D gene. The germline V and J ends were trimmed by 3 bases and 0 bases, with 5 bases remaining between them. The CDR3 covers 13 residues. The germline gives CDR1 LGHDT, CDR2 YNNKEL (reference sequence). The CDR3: CASSQSLNTEAFF. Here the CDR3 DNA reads TGTGCCAGCAGCCAGTCTTTGAACACTGAAGCTTTCTTT.

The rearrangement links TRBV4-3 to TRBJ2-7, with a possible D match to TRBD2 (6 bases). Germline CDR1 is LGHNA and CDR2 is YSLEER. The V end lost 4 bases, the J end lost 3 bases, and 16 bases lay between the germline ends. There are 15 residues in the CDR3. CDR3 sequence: CASSPAGGSNYEQYF. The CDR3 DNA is TGCGCCAGCAGCCCAGCCGGGGGATCTAACTACGAGCAGTACTTC.

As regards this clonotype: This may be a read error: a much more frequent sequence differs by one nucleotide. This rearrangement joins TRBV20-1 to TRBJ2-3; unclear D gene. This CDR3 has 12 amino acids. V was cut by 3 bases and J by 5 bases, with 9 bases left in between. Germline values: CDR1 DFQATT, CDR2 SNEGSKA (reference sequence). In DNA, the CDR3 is TGCAGTGCTAGGATGGGTCGAGATACGCAGTATTTT. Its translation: CSARMGRDTQYF.

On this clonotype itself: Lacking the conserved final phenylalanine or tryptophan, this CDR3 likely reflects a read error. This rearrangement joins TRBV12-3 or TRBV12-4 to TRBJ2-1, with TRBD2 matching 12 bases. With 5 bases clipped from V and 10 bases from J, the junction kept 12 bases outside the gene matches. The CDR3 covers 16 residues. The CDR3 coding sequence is TGTGCCAGCAGTAACGGGACTCCCGGACTAGCGGGAGAGCAGTTCGTC. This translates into CASSNGTPGLAGEQFV.